These 31 T cell receptor beta chains share one sample of origin, sequenced in a study of lymphopenia after photon versus proton radiotherapy. Sequenced by immunoSEQ multiplex PCR; TCRdb stores in-frame clones only, minus some. The top ten hold less than 3.5% of the sample, which has approximately 65,000 clones, around 90% seen once. The sequencing here drew on peripheral blood, taken from a patient treated with photon-based radiotherapy. These receptor sequences come from a woman between 65 and 79 years old with pancreatic cancer.

The rearrangement links TRBV19 to TRBJ2-2; 7 positions match TRBD1. Germline CDR1 is LNHDA and CDR2 is SQIVND (reference sequence). With 1 base clipped from V and 4 bases from J, the junction kept 0 bases outside the gene matches. The CDR3 totals 14 residues. CDR3 loop: CASSIAGGTGELFF. The CDR3 DNA follows: TGTGCCAGTAGTATAGCAGGGGGCACCGGGGAGCTGTTTTTT.

The chain combines TRBV5-5 with TRBJ1-5, with D hard to call. Germline V gene data show CDR1 as SGHKS and CDR2 as YYEKEE (reference sequence). V dropped 1 base and J dropped 3 bases, with 11 bases sitting between them. The CDR3 consists of 15 residues. The CDR3 DNA follows: TGTGCCAGCAGCTTGAACAGTCATACCAATCAGCCCCAGCATTTT. It specifies CASSLNSHTNQPQHF.

The chain has TRBV7-2 and TRBJ1-5; D gene ambiguous. Germline V lookup: CDR1 SGHTA, CDR2 FQGNSA. The CDR3 is 13 amino acids. The V gene lost 3 bases and the J gene lost 4 bases, with 7 bases spanning the gap. CDR3 nucleotides: TGTGCCAGCAGCTTTAAGGGAAATCAGCCCCAGCATTTT. It encodes CASSFKGNQPQHF.

Turning to this clone: This is likely a read error, given that the CDR3 carries no conserved phenylalanine or tryptophan at its end. The gene calls are TRBV5-1 and TRBJ2-7, with D tentatively TRBD1 or TRBD2 (5 bases each). CDR3 length: 14 amino acids. Per the germline V gene, CDR1 is SGHRS and CDR2 is YFSETQ. Deletions cut 0 bases from V and 4 bases from J, with 11 bases between. CDR3 DNA: TGCGCCAGCAGCTTGGGGGGACGGACGTACGAGCAGTACTCC. This encodes CASSLGGRTYEQYS.

The chain employs TRBV7-3 and TRBJ2-1; D is possibly TRBD1 or TRBD2 (6 bases each). The germline V gene has CDR1 SGHTA and CDR2 FQGTGA. This CDR3 has 15 amino acids. Trimming removed 5 bases from V and 4 bases from J, with 15 bases in between. CDR3 sequence reads: CASSDQGGRYNEQFF. The CDR3 DNA reads TGTGCCAGCAGCGACCAAGGGGGGAGGTACAATGAGCAGTTCTTC.

This chain joins TRBV7-2 and TRBJ2-1, with a possible D match to TRBD2 (6 bases). Trimming took off 1 base at V and 0 bases at J, with 16 bases between the two ends. Per the germline V gene, CDR1 is SGHTA and CDR2 is FQGNSA. The CDR3 has 18 amino acids. The CDR3 loop reads CASSLEGSSASSYNEQFF. In nucleotides, the CDR3 is TGTGCCAGCAGCTTAGAGGGGTCTAGCGCTAGCTCCTACAATGAGCAGTTCTTC.

The sample holds one count of this clone. V is TRBV7-2 and J is TRBJ1-2; TRBD1 matches 9 bases. There are 14 residues in the CDR3. Germline values: CDR1 SGHTA, CDR2 FQGNSA. Trimming at V came to 2 bases and at J to 7 bases, leaving 5 bases not matched to a gene. As DNA, the CDR3 is TGTGCCAGCAGCTTAAGGGACAGGGTGCGTGGCTACACCTTC. It codes for CASSLRDRVRGYTF.

This clone was seen only a few times. The chain recombines TRBV18 with TRBJ1-2; a weak D match, TRBD1 (6 bases). The CDR3 totals 13 residues. With 5 bases removed from V and 7 bases from J, the gap between germline ends came to 14 bases. CDR1 is KGHSH, CDR2 LQKENI, per germline. As DNA, the CDR3 is TGTGCCAGCTCAGACCAGGGGATGGGTGGCTACACCTTC. Translation gives CASSDQGMGGYTF.

V is TRBV2 and J is TRBJ2-3, with TRBD2 matching over 9 bases. Germline CDR1 reads SNHLY; CDR2 reads FYNNEI. V lost 7 bases and J lost 2; bases outside the gene matches: 7. The CDR3 runs to 15 residues. Written as DNA, the CDR3 is TGTGCCAGCACCCTAGGACTAGCGTACACAGATACGCAGTATTTT. This sequence encodes CASTLGLAYTDTQYF.

V and J are TRBV6-5 and TRBJ1-1, with D hard to call. This CDR3 is 13 amino acids long. Germline CDR1 reads MNHEY; CDR2 reads SVGAGI. Trimming took off 6 bases at V and 9 bases at J, with 17 bases between the two ends. The CDR3 nucleotides read TGTGCCAGCAGGGCCCTAACGGGAAGGAAAGCTTTCTTT. It yields the protein CASRALTGRKAFF.

The rearrangement links TRBV4-1 to TRBJ2-1, with 7 bases lining up with TRBD2. The germline CDR1 and CDR2 sequences are MGHRA and YSYEKL. Unmatched junction bases numbered 7, after V lost 1 base and J lost 4 bases. This CDR3 is built from 16 residues. Written as DNA, the CDR3 is TGCGCCAGCAGCCAAGTCCACACGGGGGGTTACAATGAGCAGTTCTTC. The encoded protein is CASSQVHTGGYNEQFF.

The gene calls are TRBV5-1 and TRBJ2-5; TRBD1 aligns across 9 bases. The germline CDR1 and CDR2 sequences are SGHRS and YFSETQ. The CDR3 spans 15 residues. Trimming removed 4 bases from V and 4 bases from J; junction bases left unmatched: 8. CDR3 in DNA: TGCGCCAGCAGCCAGGGGACAGGGCAGGGAGAGACCCAGTACTTC. Amino acids: CASSQGTGQGETQYF.

This clone was observed once. The V and J genes are TRBV10-3 and TRBJ2-5; 10 positions agree with TRBD2. In germline, CDR1 is ENHRY, CDR2 SYGVKD. Trimming took 3 bases from V and 5 from J; bases not matched to a gene: 3. CDR3 length equals 14 residues. The CDR3 protein is CAISDLGLAETQYF. Here the CDR3 DNA reads TGTGCCATCAGTGACCTGGGACTAGCGGAGACCCAGTACTTC.

This chain connects TRBV28 to TRBJ2-3, with D maybe TRBD1 (5 bases). Germline loops: CDR1 MDHEN, CDR2 SYDVKM. CDR3 length: 13 amino acids. V dropped 5 bases and J dropped 9 bases, with 15 bases sitting between them. The CDR3 protein is CASSPTTEQTQYF. For the CDR3, the DNA is TGTGCCAGCAGTCCAACGACAGAACAAACGCAGTATTTT.

The chain uses TRBV7-9 and TRBJ2-7; TRBD1 or TRBD2 may be the D gene (5 bases each). CDR3 length equals 16 residues. V lost 0 bases and J lost 2, with 14 bases in between. CDR1 and CDR2 from the germline V gene are SEHNR and FQNEAQ (reference sequence). This CDR3 is CASSLAGRTSTYEQYF. CDR3 bases: TGTGCCAGCAGCTTAGCGGGGCGGACTTCAACCTACGAGCAGTACTTC.

The chain links TRBV6-6 to TRBJ2-7; 12 bases align to TRBD2. This CDR3 has 16 residues. Germline values: CDR1 MNHNY, CDR2 SVGAGI (reference sequence). Trimming removed 3 bases from V and 0 bases from J; junction bases left unmatched: 3. The CDR3 sequence: CASSYRTSGISYEQYF. For the CDR3, the DNA is TGTGCCAGCAGTTATCGGACTAGCGGGATCTCCTACGAGCAGTACTTC.

V usage is TRBV7-2 and J usage is TRBJ2-2; the D gene could be TRBD1 or TRBD2 (6 bases each). The germline CDR1 and CDR2 sequences are SGHTA and FQGNSA. The CDR3 is made up of 15 amino acids. V lost 7 bases, J lost 4 bases, and 16 bases lay in between. In DNA, the CDR3 is TGTGCCAGCACCCGAGGAGGGGGAACCACCGGGGAGCTGTTTTTT. Translated: CASTRGGGTTGELFF.

V gene TRBV28 combines with J gene TRBJ2-5; 9 bases align to TRBD1. The CDR3 runs 14 residues. Germline assignment: CDR1 MDHEN and CDR2 SYDVKM. V lost 3 bases and J lost 3; bases outside the gene matches: 2. The CDR3 DNA reads TGTGCCAGCAGTTTCCGGGACAGGGAAGAGACCCAGTACTTC. The encoded protein is CASSFRDREETQYF.

The chain recombines TRBV10-3 with TRBJ2-1; D uncertain. Deletions cut 11 bases from V and 9 bases from J, with 11 bases between. The CDR3 runs 10 residues. Germline assignment: CDR1 ENHRY and CDR2 SYGVKD. The CDR3 DNA is TGTGCCGCCGGAATGGGTGAGCAGTTCTTC. It yields the protein CAAGMGEQFF.

Remarks on this clone: This CDR3 is also generated by other DNA sequences in the sample. This chain uses TRBV11-3 with TRBJ2-2, with unresolved D. V lost 1 base and J 6 bases, leaving 6 bases between the germline ends. The CDR3 consists of 13 residues. Germline CDR1 is SGHNT and CDR2 is YENEEA. The CDR3 loop is CASSLGGPGELFF. The CDR3 bases are TGTGCCAGCAGCTTAGGAGGTCCCGGGGAGCTGTTTTTT.

V gene TRBV29-1 combines with J gene TRBJ2-2; D gene ambiguous. Looked up from germline, CDR1 is SQVTM and CDR2 is ANQGSEA. Trimming removed 4 bases from V and 4 bases from J, with 10 bases in between. The CDR3 totals 13 residues. The CDR3 DNA reads TGCAGCGTTGTTTGGGGAAGCACCGGGGAGCTGTTTTTT. Translating it yields CSVVWGSTGELFF.

This clone was observed a few times. The J gene is TRBJ1-4, the V gene TRBV5-6; 8 nucleotides align to TRBD1. Trimming removed 2 bases from V and 8 bases from J; junction bases left unmatched: 5. The CDR3 covers 14 residues. CDR1 is SGHDT, CDR2 YYEEEE, per germline. The CDR3 spells CASSLGQGDEKLFF. CDR3 DNA sequence: TGTGCCAGCAGCTTAGGACAGGGTGACGAAAAACTGTTTTTT.

The gene calls are TRBV9 and TRBJ2-1; no clear D. The germline V and J ends were trimmed by 0 bases and 4 bases, with 8 bases remaining between them. This CDR3 comprises 14 residues. Germline V lookup: CDR1 SGDLS, CDR2 YYNGEE. The CDR3 reads CASSVGADYNEQFF. CDR3 in DNA: TGTGCCAGCAGCGTAGGCGCAGATTACAATGAGCAGTTCTTC.

This chain connects TRBV9 to TRBJ2-5; 7 bases align to TRBD1. The germline gives CDR1 SGDLS, CDR2 YYNGEE. CDR3 length: 14 residues. Germline trimming cut 3 bases from V and 4 bases from J; bases unmatched to any gene: 6. The CDR3 DNA reads as TGTGCCAGCAGCGCCCAGGGGGATGGAGAGACCCAGTACTTC. Protein sequence: CASSAQGDGETQYF. The full variable domain, rest sourced from reference TRBV9 and TRBJ2-5, is DSGVTQTPKHLITATGQRVTLRCSPRSGDLSVYWYQQSLDQGLQFLIQYYNGEERAKGNILERFSAQQFPDLHSELNLSSLELGDSALYFCASSAQGDGETQYFGPGTRLLVL.

This chain connects TRBV19 to TRBJ1-1; a possible D gene is TRBD1 (6 bases). Germline V gene data show CDR1 as LNHDA and CDR2 as SQIVND (reference sequence). The V end lost 1 base, the J end lost 14 bases, and 14 bases lay between the germline ends. The CDR3 contains 12 residues. In DNA, the CDR3 is TGTGCCAGTAGTATAGGGGGGCTATCCGAGTTCTTT. Its protein product is CASSIGGLSEFF.

This clone occurred once. The V and J genes are TRBV7-3 and TRBJ1-2; D possibly corresponds to TRBD1 (5 bases). Germline V gene data show CDR1 as SGHTA and CDR2 as FQGTGA. The CDR3 loop spans 13 amino acids. Trimming removed 5 bases from V and 4 bases from J, with 11 bases in between. CDR3 sequence reads: CASSPGIGYGYTF. The DNA of the CDR3 is TGTGCCAGCAGCCCAGGGATCGGCTATGGCTACACCTTC.

The rearrangement uses TRBV15 and TRBJ2-2, with 9 bases aligning to TRBD2. Germline V gene data show CDR1 as LNHNV and CDR2 as YYDKDF (reference sequence). After removal of 0 bases from V and 5 bases from J, the junction contained 10 bases not matched to a gene. The CDR3 contains 18 residues. The CDR3 DNA is TGTGCCACCAGCAGAGAGTTAGCGGGAGAGTTAATTACCGGGGAGCTGTTTTTT. Amino acids: CATSRELAGELITGELFF.

This clone was recorded once. V and J are TRBV7-8 and TRBJ1-2; 7 nucleotides agree with TRBD1. There are 16 residues in the CDR3. Trimming took 4 bases from V and 7 from J; bases not matched to a gene: 15. CDR1 SGHVS and CDR2 FQNEAQ come from the germline V gene. The CDR3 DNA reads TGTGCCAGCAGCTCTACTACGACAGGGTGGCGAATTGGCTACACCTTC. Translation gives CASSSTTTGWRIGYTF.

The chain has TRBV10-3 and TRBJ2-3, with TRBD2 matching 15 bases. This CDR3 is 16 amino acids long. Germline V gene lookup returns CDR1 ENHRY and CDR2 SYGVKD. Trimming cost V 6 bases and J 6 bases; bases outside gene matches: 7. CDR3 protein: CAISPGLAGGHDTQYF. The CDR3 region has the DNA TGTGCCATCAGCCCGGGACTAGCGGGAGGACATGATACGCAGTATTTT.

The CDR3 loop is CASSLRQTFYGYTF. The CDR3 coding sequence is TGTGCCAGCAGCTTAAGGCAGACCTTCTATGGCTACACCTTC. V and J are TRBV7-2 and TRBJ1-2; D gene ambiguous. From germline, CDR1 is SGHTA and CDR2 FQGNSA. This CDR3 has 14 amino acids. Trimming left V 2 bases short and J 4 bases short, with 11 bases between.

The CDR3 nucleotides read TGTGCCAGCAGTGACCGGACAGGGGGCCGCGGACCGCCCGGGGAGCTGTTTTTT. Protein sequence: CASSDRTGGRGPPGELFF. V usage is TRBV25-1 and J usage is TRBJ2-2, with 11 bases lining up with TRBD1. Germline trimming cut 3 bases from V and 6 bases from J; bases unmatched to any gene: 12. Germline V CDR1 and CDR2: MGHDK, SYGVNS. The CDR3 runs to 18 residues.